This T cell receptor (beta chain) was recorded in a study of CD8+CD57+ T cells in acquired aplastic anemia. Turning to the study itself: CD4+ and CD8+ cells, once sorted, gave DNA averaging approximately 3 ug.

General study findings and limits: Researchers report that some 31 CD8+ CDR3 sequences appeared in both patients and controls.

This CDR3 region has 14 residues. Germline V gene lookup returns CDR1 MNHNY and CDR2 SVGAGI (reference sequence). According to the study, genomic DNA was the template for TCR beta VDJ and CDR3 profiling. TCRdb passed the reads through MiXCR, listing each CDR3 protein once. The data show about 170,000 distinct CDR3 sequences, roughly 63% seen once. To note about this clonotype: The antigen is unknown. A junction boundary mismatches the germline segment, possibly from a read error.

Sequenced material: sorted CD4+, CD8+, or CD8+CD57+ T cells (not recorded which) from PBMCs. This rearrangement joins TRBV6-6 to TRBJ2-5; D possibly corresponds to TRBD2 (6 bases). This TCR was sampled from a human donor in good health. The CDR3: CAISGLTQKETQYF. In DNA, the CDR3 is TGTGCCATCAGTGGACTAACGCAGAAAGAGACCCAGTACTTC.